The rows below give T cell receptor beta chains drawn from one sample of a study of sequential checkpoint blockade in melanoma. Assay: immunoSEQ multiplex PCR; the TCRdb copy retains only in-frame clones and omits some. The sample has roughly 21,000 clones, around 26% seen once; the top ten hold 5.5% to 7.5%. The sequencing here drew on tumor tissue (inferred from file names), taken from a patient given nivolumab and ipilimumab in sequence. The receptors derive from a human donor with melanoma. Both conserved end residues are part of each CDR3. D genes are given only for firm matches. The size of a clone is reported for some rows only, either as once, few or many, or as a class for expanded clones.

TRBD1,few,TRBJ2-7,TRBV11-3,TGTGCCAGCAGCTTAGTCGGACAGGGGGCTCCCTACGAGCAGTACTTC,CASSLVGQGAPYEQYF
NA,NA,TRBJ1-2,TRBV19,TGTGCCAGTACCATATACGGGGAAGGCAGTCTACGTGGCTACACCTTC,CASTIYGEGSLRGYTF
NA,NA,TRBJ2-1,TRBV19,TGTGCCAGTAGTGGAGGGGCCTCCTACAATGAGCAGTTCTTC,CASSGGASYNEQFF
TRBD1,NA,TRBJ2-7,TRBV5-1,TGCGCCAGCAGCTTGGCCGGACAGGGGATGGAGCAGTACTTC,CASSLAGQGMEQYF
NA,NA,TRBJ1-5,TRBV14,TGTGCCAGCAGCCAAGATCCGGCGGGACATAGCAATCAGCCCCAGCATTTT,CASSQDPAGHSNQPQHF
TRBD1,once,TRBJ1-2,TRBV19,TGTGCCAGTAGTTACGCGACAGGGGAGGGCTACACCTTC,CASSYATGEGYTF
NA,few,TRBJ2-1,TRBV6-8,TGTGCCAGCAGTTACTTTGGACTATCATTAAATGAGCAGTTCTTC,CASSYFGLSLNEQFF
NA,few,TRBJ2-3,TRBV6-8,TGTGCCAGCGCCACGACGGGTGGCACAGATACGCAGTATTTT,CASATTGGTDTQYF
NA,NA,TRBJ2-3,TRBV9,TGTGCCAGCAGCGTTAGGCCAGAATACACAGATACGCAGTATTTT,CASSVRPEYTDTQYF
TRBD2,NA,TRBJ2-1,TRBV11-3,TGTGCCAGCAGCTTACTAAGCGGGAGTAATGAGCAGTTCTTC,CASSLLSGSNEQFF